This T cell receptor beta chain was documented in a study of blood T cell repertoires in COVID-19. J was trimmed by 8 bases and V by 6 bases; bases with no gene match: 9. This CDR3 region has 13 residues. Germline CDR1 reads SNHLY; CDR2 reads FYNNEI. Clones were sequenced by immunoSEQ multiplex PCR, and TCRdb holds only the in-frame ones, with some missing. The table includes some 130,000 clones, more than 75% detected once. It was during active infection that Seattle patients were enrolled and then longitudinally followed. The chain couples TRBV2 to TRBJ1-2; TRBD1 aligns across 7 bases. Sequencing was carried out using peripheral blood. The sequence was obtained from a woman between 70 and 85 years old with COVID-19, enrolled during active disease. The CDR3 coding sequence is TGTGCCAGCAGCGCACAGGGGACGGACGGCTACACCTTC. This gives the protein CASSAQGTDGYTF.